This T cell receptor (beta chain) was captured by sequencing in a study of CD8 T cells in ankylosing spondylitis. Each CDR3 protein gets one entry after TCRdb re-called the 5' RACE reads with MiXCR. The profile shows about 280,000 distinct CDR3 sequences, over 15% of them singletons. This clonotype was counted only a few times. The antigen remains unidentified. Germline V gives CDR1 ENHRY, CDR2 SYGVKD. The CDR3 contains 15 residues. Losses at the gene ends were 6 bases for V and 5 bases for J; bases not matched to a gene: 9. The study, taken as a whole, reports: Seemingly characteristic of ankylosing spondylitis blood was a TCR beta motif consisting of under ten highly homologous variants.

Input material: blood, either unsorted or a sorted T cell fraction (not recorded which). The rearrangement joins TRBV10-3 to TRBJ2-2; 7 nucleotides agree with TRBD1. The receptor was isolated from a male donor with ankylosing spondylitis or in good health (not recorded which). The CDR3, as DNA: TGTGCCATCAGGTCCCGGGACAGTGGGACCGGGGAGCTGTTTTTT. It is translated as CAIRSRDSGTGELFF.